The source of this T cell receptor (beta chain) is a study of blood T cell repertoires in COVID-19. At the level of the study: Acute-phase and convalescent COVID-19 samples originated in the United States, Italy and Spain.

The V end lost 1 base, the J end lost 0 bases, and 4 bases lay between the germline ends. This CDR3 spans 14 amino acids. The germline CDR1 and CDR2 sequences are SGHRS and YFSETQ. Using immunoSEQ multiplex PCR, the repertoire was profiled, and TCRdb retains in-frame clones only, with some absent. Of tens of thousands of clones listed, roughly 70% are singletons. V gene TRBV5-1 combines with J gene TRBJ1-4; D not resolved. Material: peripheral blood. The source of this sequence is a woman aged 65 to 85 with acute or convalescent COVID-19. The DNA of the CDR3 is TGCGCCAGCAGCTTGAGCTCAACTAATGAAAAACTGTTTTTT. Residues: CASSLSSTNEKLFF.